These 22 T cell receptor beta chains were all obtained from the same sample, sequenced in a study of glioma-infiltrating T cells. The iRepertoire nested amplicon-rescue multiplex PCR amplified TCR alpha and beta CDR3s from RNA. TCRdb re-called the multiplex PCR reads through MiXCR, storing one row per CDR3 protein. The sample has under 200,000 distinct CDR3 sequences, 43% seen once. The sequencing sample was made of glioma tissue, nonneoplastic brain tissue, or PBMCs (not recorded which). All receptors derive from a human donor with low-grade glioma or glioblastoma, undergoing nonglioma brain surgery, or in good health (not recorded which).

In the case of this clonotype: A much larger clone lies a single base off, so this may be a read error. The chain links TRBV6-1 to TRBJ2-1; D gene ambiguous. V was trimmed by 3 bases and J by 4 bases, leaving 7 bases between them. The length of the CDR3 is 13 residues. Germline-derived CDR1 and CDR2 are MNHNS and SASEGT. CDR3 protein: CASSDLGYNEQFF. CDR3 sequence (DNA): TGTGCCAGCAGTGACCTGGGATACAATGAGCAGTTCTTC.

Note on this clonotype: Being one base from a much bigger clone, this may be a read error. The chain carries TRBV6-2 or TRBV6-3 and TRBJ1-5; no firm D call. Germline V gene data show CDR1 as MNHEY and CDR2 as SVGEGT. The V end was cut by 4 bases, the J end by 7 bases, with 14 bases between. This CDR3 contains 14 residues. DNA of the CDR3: TGTGCCAGCAGTTCCGCACAGCCTCTCCAGCCCCAGCATTTT. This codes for CASSSAQPLQPQHF.

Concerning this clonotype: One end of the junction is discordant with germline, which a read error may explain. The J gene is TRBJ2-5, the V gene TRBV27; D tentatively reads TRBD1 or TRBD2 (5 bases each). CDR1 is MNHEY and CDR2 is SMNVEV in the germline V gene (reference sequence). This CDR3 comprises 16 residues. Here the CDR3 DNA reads TGTGCCATCAGTGAGGGGACGGGCCGGGAACAAGAGACCAAGTACTTC. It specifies CAISEGTGREQETKYF.

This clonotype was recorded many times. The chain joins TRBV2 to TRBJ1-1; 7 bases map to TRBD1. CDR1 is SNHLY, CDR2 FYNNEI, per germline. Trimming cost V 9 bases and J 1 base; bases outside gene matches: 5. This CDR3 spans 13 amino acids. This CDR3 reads CASTRDRNTEAFF. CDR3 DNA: TGTGCCAGTACAAGGGACAGGAACACTGAAGCTTTCTTT.

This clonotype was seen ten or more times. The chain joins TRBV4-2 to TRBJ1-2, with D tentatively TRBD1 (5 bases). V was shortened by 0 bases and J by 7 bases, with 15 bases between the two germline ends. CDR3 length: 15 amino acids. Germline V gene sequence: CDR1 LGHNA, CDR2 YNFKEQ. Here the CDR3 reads CASSQESTGLRGYTF. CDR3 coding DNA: TGTGCCAGCAGCCAAGAGTCGACGGGGCTGCGTGGCTACACCTTC.

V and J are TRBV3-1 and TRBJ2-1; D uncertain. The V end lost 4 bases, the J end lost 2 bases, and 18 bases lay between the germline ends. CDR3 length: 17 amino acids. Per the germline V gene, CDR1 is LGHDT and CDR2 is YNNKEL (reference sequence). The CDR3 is CASSRVGSPSPYNEQFF. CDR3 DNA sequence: TGTGCCAGCAGCCGAGTTGGAAGCCCCAGCCCCTACAATGAGCAGTTCTTC.

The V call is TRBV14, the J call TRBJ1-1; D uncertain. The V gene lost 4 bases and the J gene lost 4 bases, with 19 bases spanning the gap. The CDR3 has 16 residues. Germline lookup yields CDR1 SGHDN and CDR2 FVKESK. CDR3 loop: CASSLIGGNRGTEAFF. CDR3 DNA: TGTGCCAGCAGCCTCATAGGCGGCAATCGCGGCACTGAAGCTTTCTTT.

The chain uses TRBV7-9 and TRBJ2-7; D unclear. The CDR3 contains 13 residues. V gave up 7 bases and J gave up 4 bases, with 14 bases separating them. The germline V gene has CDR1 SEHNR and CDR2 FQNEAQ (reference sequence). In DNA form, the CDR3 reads TGTGCCAGCATCTTTTTCGGTGGGTACGAGCAGTACTTC. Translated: CASIFFGGYEQYF.

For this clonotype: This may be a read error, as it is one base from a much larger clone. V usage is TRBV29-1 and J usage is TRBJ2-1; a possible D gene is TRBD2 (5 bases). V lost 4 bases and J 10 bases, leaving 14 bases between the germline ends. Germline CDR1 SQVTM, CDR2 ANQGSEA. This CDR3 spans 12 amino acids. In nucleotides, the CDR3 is TGCAGCGTTGTGGGGAGCTCCTACGAGCAGTTCTTC. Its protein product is CSVVGSSYEQFF.

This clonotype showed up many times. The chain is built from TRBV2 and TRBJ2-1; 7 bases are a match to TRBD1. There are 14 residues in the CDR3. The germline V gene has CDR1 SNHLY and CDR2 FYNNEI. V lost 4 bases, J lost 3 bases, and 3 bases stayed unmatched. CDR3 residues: CASSGDSYYNEQFF. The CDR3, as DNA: TGTGCCAGCAGTGGGGACAGCTACTACAATGAGCAGTTCTTC.

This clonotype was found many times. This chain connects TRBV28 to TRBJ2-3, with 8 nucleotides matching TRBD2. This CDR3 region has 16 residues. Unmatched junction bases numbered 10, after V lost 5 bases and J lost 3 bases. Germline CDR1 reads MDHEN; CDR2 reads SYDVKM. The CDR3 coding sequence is TGTGCCAGCAGTATCACAGCGGGAGTCGTGACAGATACGCAGTATTTT. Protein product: CASSITAGVVTDTQYF.

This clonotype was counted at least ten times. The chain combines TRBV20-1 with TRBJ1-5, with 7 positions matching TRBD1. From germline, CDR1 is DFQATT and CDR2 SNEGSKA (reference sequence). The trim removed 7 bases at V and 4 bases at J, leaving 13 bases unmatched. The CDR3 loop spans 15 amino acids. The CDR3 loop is CSVITGAPFNQPQHF. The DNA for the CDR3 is TGCAGTGTAATTACAGGGGCCCCTTTTAATCAGCCCCAGCATTTT.

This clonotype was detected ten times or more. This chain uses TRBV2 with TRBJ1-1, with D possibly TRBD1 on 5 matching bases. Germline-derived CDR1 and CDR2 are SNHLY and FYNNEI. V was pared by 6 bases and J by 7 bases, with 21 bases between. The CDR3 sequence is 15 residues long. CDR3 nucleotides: TGTGCCAGCAGGAGGGCACGAGACGGGGGGAATGAAGCTTTCTTT. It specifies CASRRARDGGNEAFF.

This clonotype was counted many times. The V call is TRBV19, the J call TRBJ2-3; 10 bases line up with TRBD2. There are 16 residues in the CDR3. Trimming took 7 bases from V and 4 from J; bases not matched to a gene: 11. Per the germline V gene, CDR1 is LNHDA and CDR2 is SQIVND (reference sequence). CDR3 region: CASKAGGPGESDTQYF. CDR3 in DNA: TGTGCCAGTAAAGCGGGAGGGCCGGGAGAATCAGATACGCAGTATTTT.

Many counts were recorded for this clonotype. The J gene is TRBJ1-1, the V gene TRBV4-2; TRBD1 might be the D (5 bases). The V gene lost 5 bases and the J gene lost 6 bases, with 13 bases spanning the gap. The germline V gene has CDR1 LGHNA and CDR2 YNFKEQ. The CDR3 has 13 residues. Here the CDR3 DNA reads TGTGCCAGCAGCGAACCAGGGTTCGCTGAAGCTTTCTTT. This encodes CASSEPGFAEAFF.

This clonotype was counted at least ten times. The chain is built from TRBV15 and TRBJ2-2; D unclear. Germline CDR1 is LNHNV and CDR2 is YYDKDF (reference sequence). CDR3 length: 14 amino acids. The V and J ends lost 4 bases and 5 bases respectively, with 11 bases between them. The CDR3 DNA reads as TGTGCCACCAGCACCACCTCTAGAACCGGGGAGCTGTTTTTT. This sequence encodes CATSTTSRTGELFF.

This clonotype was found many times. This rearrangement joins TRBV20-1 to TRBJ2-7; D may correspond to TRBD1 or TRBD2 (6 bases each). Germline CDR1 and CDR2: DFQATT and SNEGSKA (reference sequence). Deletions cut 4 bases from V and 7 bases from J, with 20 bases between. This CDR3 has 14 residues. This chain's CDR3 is CSAKLGGGVREQYF. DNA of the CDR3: TGCAGTGCTAAACTCGGGGGCGGCGTTAGGGAGCAGTACTTC.

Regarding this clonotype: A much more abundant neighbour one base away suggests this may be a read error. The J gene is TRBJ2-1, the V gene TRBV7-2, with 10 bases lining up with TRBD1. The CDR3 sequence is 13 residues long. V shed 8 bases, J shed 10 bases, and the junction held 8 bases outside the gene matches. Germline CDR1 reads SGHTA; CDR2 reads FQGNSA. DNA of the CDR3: TGTGCCAGCTCGGGACAGGGGACCTACGAGCAGTTCTTC. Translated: CASSGQGTYEQFF.

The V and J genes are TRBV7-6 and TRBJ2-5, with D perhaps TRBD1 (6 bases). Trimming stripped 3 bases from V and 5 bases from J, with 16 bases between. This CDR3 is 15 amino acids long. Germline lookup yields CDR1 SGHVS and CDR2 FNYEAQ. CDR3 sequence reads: CASSFFPDRGETQYF. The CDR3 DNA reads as TGTGCCAGCAGCTTTTTTCCGGACAGAGGGGAGACCCAGTACTTC.

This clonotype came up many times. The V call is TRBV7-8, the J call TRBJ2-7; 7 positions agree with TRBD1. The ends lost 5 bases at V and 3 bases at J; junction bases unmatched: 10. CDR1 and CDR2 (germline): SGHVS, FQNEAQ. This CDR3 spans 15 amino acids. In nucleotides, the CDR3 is TGTGCCAGCAGCCCCCTGGACAGGACGTACTACGAGCAGTACTTC. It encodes CASSPLDRTYYEQYF.

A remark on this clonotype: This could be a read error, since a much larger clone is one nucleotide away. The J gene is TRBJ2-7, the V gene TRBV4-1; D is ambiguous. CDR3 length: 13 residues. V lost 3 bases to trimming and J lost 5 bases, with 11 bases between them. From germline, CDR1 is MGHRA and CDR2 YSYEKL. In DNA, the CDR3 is TGCGCCAGCAGCCATAGTCTGGAACACGAGCAGTACTTC. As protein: CASSHSLEHEQYF.

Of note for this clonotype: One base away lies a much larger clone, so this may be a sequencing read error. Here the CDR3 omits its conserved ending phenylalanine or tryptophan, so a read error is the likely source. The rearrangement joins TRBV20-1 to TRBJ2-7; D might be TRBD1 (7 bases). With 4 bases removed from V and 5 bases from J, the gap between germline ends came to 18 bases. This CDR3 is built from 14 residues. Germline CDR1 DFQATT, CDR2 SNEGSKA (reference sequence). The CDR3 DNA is TGCAGTGCTAATCCCCCCGGCAGGGGGGACGAGCAGTACTTG. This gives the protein CSANPPGRGDEQYL.